This T cell receptor (beta chain) was documented in a study of T cells in Graves' hyperthyroidism and ophthalmopathy. As for the study in general: Prior to any treatment, at the point of initial diagnosis, peripheral blood was collected.

Trimming left V 6 bases short and J 7 bases short, with 18 bases between. CDR3 length equals 13 residues. Germline V gene lookup returns CDR1 SQVTM and CDR2 ANQGSEA. In this sample, this clonotype turned up many times. RNA transcripts gave rise to amplified TCR beta CDR3 regions. HTBI primers were used for first-round RT-PCR of the TCR CDR3. Each CDR3 protein gets one entry after TCRdb re-called the multiplex PCR reads with MiXCR. The profile shows under 350,000 distinct CDR3 sequences, roughly 15% of them singletons. The sequencing input was blood. J is TRBJ2-5 and V is TRBV29-1, with D possibly being TRBD1 or TRBD2 (5 bases each). This sequence originates from a woman aged 40 to 49 with Graves' ophthalmopathy. The CDR3 bases are TGCAGCGTCGCTAAACGGGACGTGGGGACCCAGTACTTC. It codes for CSVAKRDVGTQYF.